Each of the 24 T cell receptor beta chains below was sequenced from the same sample in a study of blood T cell repertoires in COVID-19. Using immunoSEQ multiplex PCR, the repertoire was profiled, and TCRdb retains in-frame clones only, with some absent. Of over 200,000 clones listed, 84% are singletons. The sequenced material came from peripheral blood. The receptors here all came from a woman of 80 years or more with active or convalescent COVID-19.

The V call is TRBV19, the J call TRBJ2-1; D call uncertain. V gave up 7 bases and J gave up 0 bases, with 19 bases separating them. The CDR3 covers 17 residues. The germline gives CDR1 LNHDA, CDR2 SQIVND (reference sequence). The CDR3 sequence: CASTKRPATSSYNEQFF. CDR3 DNA: TGTGCCAGTACGAAACGGCCAGCGACGAGCTCCTACAATGAGCAGTTCTTC.

This clone was detected only once. This chain connects TRBV7-2 to TRBJ2-1; D is possibly TRBD1 (6 bases). Germline CDR1 SGHTA, CDR2 FQGNSA. The length of the CDR3 is 13 residues. Trimming removed 7 bases at V and 5 bases at J, with 12 bases between. DNA for the CDR3: TGTGCCAGCACAACAGGGCCCCACAATGAGCAGTTCTTC. Translation: CASTTGPHNEQFF.

The chain joins TRBV5-8 to TRBJ2-2, with D possibly being TRBD2 (5 bases). Germline CDR1 and CDR2: SGHTS and YDEGEE. The V end lost 2 bases, the J end lost 6 bases, and 8 bases lay between the germline ends. The CDR3 runs to 13 residues. The CDR3 region is CASSFRAAGELFF. CDR3 DNA sequence: TGTGCCAGCAGCTTCAGAGCGGCCGGGGAGCTGTTTTTT.

The CDR3 DNA sequence: TGTGCCAGCAGCGGAAGGAGAAGGCAGGGGGCGATAAGCTCTGGGGCCAACGTCCTGACTTTC. This gives the protein CASSGRRRQGAISSGANVLTF. V usage is TRBV9 and J usage is TRBJ2-6; 8 bases agree with TRBD1. CDR1 is SGDLS, CDR2 YYNGEE, per germline. This CDR3 region has 21 residues. Trimming removed 3 bases from V and 0 bases from J; junction bases left unmatched: 17.

Written as DNA, the CDR3 is TGTGCCAGCAGCTCGCGGTTTGGAGAAAAACTGTTTTTT. Translation: CASSSRFGEKLFF. The chain employs TRBV4-2 and TRBJ1-4; D is unclear. CDR1 is LGHNA, CDR2 YNFKEQ, per germline. CDR3 length: 13 amino acids. Deletions cut 5 bases from V and 8 bases from J, with 12 bases between.

The chain carries TRBV6-2 or TRBV6-3 and TRBJ2-5; TRBD2 agrees at 8 bases. This CDR3 is 14 amino acids long. The junction had 6 bases not matched to a gene; V was cut back by 5 bases and J by 4 bases. The germline V gene has CDR1 MNHEY and CDR2 SVGEGT. The CDR3 spells CASSPAGAPETQYF. CDR3 coding DNA: TGTGCCAGCAGTCCAGCGGGAGCCCCAGAGACCCAGTACTTC.

The gene calls are TRBV27 and TRBJ2-1; TRBD2 matches 11 bases. The CDR3 has 16 amino acids. Germline trimming cut 5 bases from V and 0 bases from J; bases unmatched to any gene: 3. CDR1 and CDR2 from the germline V gene are MNHEY and SMNVEV (reference sequence). This CDR3 is CASSMGLAASYNEQFF. CDR3 coding DNA: TGTGCCAGCAGTATGGGACTAGCGGCCTCCTACAATGAGCAGTTCTTC.

The rearrangement joins TRBV28 to TRBJ2-7, with 10 positions matching TRBD2. In germline, CDR1 is MDHEN, CDR2 SYDVKM. Trimming removed 2 bases from V and 2 bases from J; junction bases left unmatched: 3. The CDR3 consists of 15 residues. CDR3 DNA sequence: TGTGCCAGCAGTTTAGGGCTAGCGGGGGCCTACGAGCAGTACTTC. The encoded protein is CASSLGLAGAYEQYF. The full variable domain, rest sourced from reference TRBV28 and TRBJ2-7, is DVKVTQSSRYLVKRTGEKVFLECVQDMDHENMFWYRQDPGLGLRLIYFSYDVKMKEKGDIPEGYSVSREKKERFSLILESASTNQTSMYLCASSLGLAGAYEQYFGPGTRLTVT.

The chain combines TRBV27 with TRBJ2-5; D uncertain. The CDR3 totals 16 residues. Germline assignment: CDR1 MNHEY and CDR2 SMNVEV (reference sequence). V gave up 2 bases and J gave up 5 bases, with 18 bases separating them. CDR3 nucleotide sequence: TGTGCCAGCAGTTTAAAAACCCCTGGCTCCGGGGAGACCCAGTACTTC. Protein product: CASSLKTPGSGETQYF.

The chain has TRBV5-1 and TRBJ2-5; 12 nucleotides line up with TRBD2. In germline, CDR1 is SGHRS, CDR2 YFSETQ. This CDR3 has 16 residues. V lost 0 bases, J lost 4 bases, and 4 bases stayed unmatched. The CDR3, as DNA: TGCGCCAGCAGCTTGGCGGCTAGCGGGAGGGCAGAGACCCAGTACTTC. Translating gives CASSLAASGRAETQYF.

V and J are TRBV11-2 and TRBJ1-4; TRBD1 aligns across 9 bases. From germline, CDR1 is SGHAT and CDR2 FQNNGV. This CDR3 has 15 residues. The ends lost 0 bases at V and 11 bases at J; junction bases unmatched: 7. The CDR3 region is CASSLDGTGSGKLFF. CDR3 nucleotide sequence: TGTGCCAGCAGCTTAGATGGGACAGGGAGTGGTAAACTGTTTTTT.

V and J are TRBV5-1 and TRBJ1-5; 7 bases fit TRBD1. Germline CDR1 and CDR2: SGHRS and YFSETQ. The trim removed 0 bases at V and 5 bases at J, leaving 2 bases unmatched. There are 14 residues in the CDR3. DNA of the CDR3: TGCGCCAGCAGCTTGGGGACAGGTTATCAGCCCCAGCATTTT. Its protein product is CASSLGTGYQPQHF.

V gene TRBV29-1 combines with J gene TRBJ2-7; D is perhaps TRBD2 (7 bases). V was pared by 0 bases and J by 3 bases, with 18 bases between. The length of the CDR3 is 16 residues. Germline assignment: CDR1 SQVTM and CDR2 ANQGSEA. As DNA, the CDR3 is TGCAGCGTTGAAGATCGGCCTCCGGGGGGCCACTACGAGCAGTACTTC. Translating gives CSVEDRPPGGHYEQYF.

The V and J genes are TRBV20-1 and TRBJ1-5, with 9 bases matching TRBD1. This CDR3 is built from 11 residues. The junction had 4 bases not matched to a gene; V was cut back by 5 bases and J by 11 bases. Germline values: CDR1 DFQATT, CDR2 SNEGSKA (reference sequence). The CDR3 reads CSAPTGGTQHF. The CDR3 DNA is TGCAGTGCTCCAACAGGGGGCACCCAGCATTTT.

The chain uses TRBV11-2 and TRBJ2-1; 9 bases fit TRBD1. The J segment lost 4 bases and the V segment lost 5 bases, leaving 3 bases of the junction unmatched. The CDR3 consists of 14 residues. The germline V gene encodes CDR1 SGHAT and CDR2 FQNNGV. The CDR3 region is CASSQGTGYNEQFF. The CDR3 DNA is TGTGCCAGCAGCCAGGGGACAGGGTACAATGAGCAGTTCTTC.

This clone was recorded a few times. The chain uses TRBV7-2 and TRBJ1-3; no reliable D call. V dropped 2 bases and J dropped 0 bases, with 17 bases sitting between them. This CDR3 has 18 amino acids. Germline-derived CDR1 and CDR2 are SGHTA and FQGNSA. The CDR3 reads CASSLTMGSPFSGNTIYF. The CDR3 DNA reads TGTGCCAGCAGCTTAACGATGGGCAGCCCCTTCTCTGGAAACACCATATATTTT.

This chain connects TRBV5-1 to TRBJ2-2, with D unclear. Per germline, CDR1 SGHRS and CDR2 YFSETQ. This CDR3 region has 12 residues. Trimming removed 4 bases at V and 3 bases at J, with 4 bases between. The CDR3 region is CASSLDTGELFF. Here the CDR3 DNA reads TGCGCCAGCAGCCTTGACACCGGGGAGCTGTTTTTT.

CDR3 in DNA: TGTGCCAGCAGCTTAGCCAGTCAGGGGGCTGGTGGCTACACCTTC. It encodes CASSLASQGAGGYTF. This rearrangement joins TRBV7-9 to TRBJ1-2; 8 nucleotides align to TRBD1. The CDR3 has 15 amino acids. With 0 bases clipped from V and 7 bases from J, the junction kept 7 bases outside the gene matches. CDR1 and CDR2 (germline): SEHNR, FQNEAQ (reference sequence). Using reference TRBV7-9 and TRBJ1-2 for the parts outside the CDR3, the full variable domain is DTGVSQNPRHKITKRGQNVTFRCDPISEHNRLYWYRQTLGQGPEFLTYFQNEAQLEKSRLLSDRFSAERPKGSFSTLEIQRTEQGDSAMYLCASSLASQGAGGYTFGSGTRLTVV.

This sequence joins TRBV5-1 and TRBJ1-2; D possibly corresponds to TRBD1 (6 bases). Germline values: CDR1 SGHRS, CDR2 YFSETQ. The CDR3 length is 15 residues. The ends were cut back, 4 bases at V and 4 bases at J, with 17 bases in the middle. CDR3 sequence reads: CASSPNQGQGYGYTF. For the CDR3, the DNA is TGCGCCAGCAGCCCGAACCAGGGGCAAGGCTATGGCTACACCTTC.

This clone is a singleton in its sample. The chain joins TRBV19 to TRBJ2-3, with 7 bases fitting TRBD2. V gave up 7 bases and J gave up 1 base; unmatched junction bases: 2. From germline, CDR1 is LNHDA and CDR2 SQIVND (reference sequence). This CDR3 is 13 amino acids long. The CDR3 DNA reads TGTGCCAGTACGGGAGGTCGCACAGATACGCAGTATTTT. It is translated as CASTGGRTDTQYF. Combining the CDR3 with reference TRBV19 and TRBJ2-3 gives the whole variable domain DGGITQSPKYLFRKEGQNVTLSCEQNLNHDAMYWYRQDPGQGLRLIYYSQIVNDFQKGDIAEGYSVSREKKESFPLTVTSAQKNPTAFYLCASTGGRTDTQYFGPGTRLTVL.

This rearrangement joins TRBV5-4 to TRBJ2-1; 15 nucleotides agree with TRBD2. This CDR3 contains 17 residues. J was trimmed by 4 bases and V by 4 bases; bases with no gene match: 6. Per germline, CDR1 SGHNT and CDR2 YYREEE (reference sequence). The CDR3 DNA sequence: TGTGCCAGCAGCCGTGGGACTAGCGGGGGGAATTACAATGAGCAGTTCTTC. It encodes CASSRGTSGGNYNEQFF.

The V and J genes are TRBV9 and TRBJ2-3; 9 nucleotides match TRBD1. The J segment lost 6 bases and the V segment lost 4 bases, leaving 21 bases of the junction unmatched. The CDR3 is made up of 19 amino acids. Looked up from germline, CDR1 is SGDLS and CDR2 is YYNGEE. CDR3 in DNA: TGTGCCAGCAGCCCGAGATCCGGGGGGACAGGGTTGAGTTTGGATACGCAGTATTTT. This translates into CASSPRSGGTGLSLDTQYF.

V usage is TRBV3-1 (or the pseudogene TRBV3-2) and J usage is TRBJ2-2; the match to TRBD1 covers 8 bases. This CDR3 has 18 amino acids. Germline V gives CDR1 LGHDT, CDR2 YNNKEL (reference sequence). The V gene end was trimmed by 1 base and the J gene end by 2 bases; junction bases not matched to a gene: 9. CDR3 sequence: CASSQAIGTGDNTGELFF. CDR3 in DNA: TGTGCCAGCAGCCAAGCCATTGGGACAGGCGATAACACCGGGGAGCTGTTTTTT.

The rearrangement uses TRBV4-3 and TRBJ1-1; D ambiguous. The CDR3 runs 15 residues. Germline V lookup: CDR1 LGHNA, CDR2 YSLEER. V gave up 0 bases and J gave up 0 bases, with 8 bases separating them. CDR3 sequence (DNA): TGCGCCAGCAGCCAAGACAGGCAGATGAACACTGAAGCTTTCTTT. Translation: CASSQDRQMNTEAFF.